The 9 T cell receptor beta chains below come from one sample, sequenced in a study of shared T cell receptors in the human thymus. The protocol was immunoSEQ multiplex PCR, while the TCRdb copy is restricted to in-frame clones and leaves out a portion. Of about 380,000 clones listed, 95% were seen once; the top ten hold roughly 0.02%. What was sequenced was thymocytes. The receptors stem from a human donor.

The CDR3 spells CASSQVGENSGLLSYNEQFF. CDR3 nucleotide sequence: TGCGCCAGCAGCCAAGTCGGAGAAAACTCGGGACTCCTTTCCTACAATGAGCAGTTCTTC. This rearrangement joins TRBV4-3 to TRBJ2-1; D may be TRBD2 (6 bases). The CDR3 runs to 20 residues. The V end lost 1 base, the J end lost 1 base, and 23 bases lay between the germline ends. Per germline, CDR1 LGHNA and CDR2 YSLEER.

This clone occurred once. The V and J genes are TRBV30 and TRBJ1-1, with D hard to call. The V end was cut by 2 bases, the J end by 10 bases, with 11 bases between. The length of the CDR3 is 11 residues. Germline V lookup: CDR1 GTSNPN, CDR2 SVGIG (reference sequence). For the CDR3, the DNA is TGTGCCTGGAGTCTCCGAGAGGGAGCTTTCTTT. Its translation is CAWSLREGAFF.

This clone was seen only once. This sequence joins TRBV7-8 and TRBJ1-3; D unclear. Germline V lookup: CDR1 SGHVS, CDR2 FQNEAQ. Trimming shortened V by 2 bases and J by 4 bases, and 12 bases separated the two germline ends. The CDR3 covers 15 residues. The DNA of the CDR3 is TGTGCCAGCAGCTTATATAGGTTTTTCGGAAACACCATATATTTT. Translating gives CASSLYRFFGNTIYF.

This chain joins TRBV25-1 and TRBJ2-1; 8 positions match TRBD2. From germline, CDR1 is MGHDK and CDR2 SYGVNS. After removal of 4 bases from V and 7 bases from J, the junction contained 6 bases not matched to a gene. This CDR3 is 14 amino acids long. For the CDR3, the DNA is TGTGCCAGCAGTGGATCCGGGAGGGGGAATGAGCAGTTCTTC. Translated, it gives CASSGSGRGNEQFF.

Comments on this clone: The sample has other DNA sequences that encode this CDR3 too. The chain combines TRBV28 with TRBJ2-3; 12 positions match TRBD2. Germline V lookup: CDR1 MDHEN, CDR2 SYDVKM. The ends lost 4 bases at V and 7 bases at J; junction bases unmatched: 12. This CDR3 has 17 amino acids. The CDR3 is CASSSILTSGSLNTQYF. For the CDR3, the DNA is TGTGCCAGCAGTTCCATACTGACTAGCGGGAGCTTAAATACGCAGTATTTT.

The CDR3 protein is CASSFTGGTDTQYF. In DNA, the CDR3 is TGTGCCAGCAGTTTTACGGGGGGGACAGATACGCAGTATTTT. The chain is built from TRBV28 and TRBJ2-3; 8 bases map to TRBD2. This CDR3 spans 14 amino acids. CDR1 is MDHEN and CDR2 is SYDVKM in the germline V gene. The V segment lost 3 bases and the J segment 3 bases; nucleotides outside the gene matches: 2. Full variable domain (outside the CDR3, taken from reference TRBV28 and TRBJ2-3): DVKVTQSSRYLVKRTGEKVFLECVQDMDHENMFWYRQDPGLGLRLIYFSYDVKMKEKGDIPEGYSVSREKKERFSLILESASTNQTSMYLCASSFTGGTDTQYFGPGTRLTVL.

The chain links TRBV7-9 to TRBJ2-1; 9 nucleotides line up with TRBD1. After removal of 3 bases from V and 1 base from J, the junction contained 4 bases not matched to a gene. The CDR3 has 16 amino acids. Germline loops: CDR1 SEHNR, CDR2 FQNEAQ (reference sequence). Here the CDR3 DNA reads TGTGCCAGCAGCTTTCCGACAGGGGGGTCCTACAATGAGCAGTTCTTC. It codes for CASSFPTGGSYNEQFF.

This clone has a handful of counts. Within the sample, other DNA sequences also encode this same CDR3. CDR3 sequence (DNA): TGTGCCAGCAGCCTTCAGGGACCCAATCAGCCCCAGCATTTT. Its protein is CASSLQGPNQPQHF. The chain carries TRBV27 and TRBJ1-5; possibly TRBD1 for D (5 bases). This CDR3 contains 14 residues. V gave up 6 bases and J gave up 3 bases, with 12 bases separating them. From germline, CDR1 is MNHEY and CDR2 SMNVEV (reference sequence).

The chain is built from TRBV7-9 and TRBJ1-1, with 8 bases lining up with TRBD1. Looked up from germline, CDR1 is SEHNR and CDR2 is FQNEAQ (reference sequence). Unmatched junction bases numbered 11, after V lost 1 base and J lost 1 base. The length of the CDR3 is 18 residues. The CDR3 sequence: CASSLVAPGGRGNTEAFF. The CDR3 nucleotides are TGTGCCAGCAGCTTAGTTGCCCCAGGGGGCCGTGGGAACACTGAAGCTTTCTTT.